The TCR beta chain described here comes from a study of blood T cell repertoires in COVID-19. Study information: Samples taken during acute and convalescent COVID-19 were collected in the United States, Italy and Spain. In each case, the material was cDNA or gDNA derived from T cells, B-cell-depleted T cells, or PBMCs.

Per the authors' pipeline: How many nucleated cells were present was estimated from reference gene primer amplification. Assay used: immunoSEQ multiplex PCR; TCRdb lists only in-frame clones, some missing. V and J calls and clone size follow that table, whereas D and trimming were derived from the DNA. The sample consists of 310,000 or so clones, around 90% of them appearing once. This clone was seen more than once but under ten times. Trimming took off 4 bases at V and 4 bases at J, with 11 bases between the two ends. Germline V gives CDR1 ENHRY, CDR2 SYGVKD. This CDR3 has 14 residues. The V gene is TRBV10-3, the J gene TRBJ1-5; D may be TRBD1 (5 bases). The sequenced sample consisted of peripheral blood. The origin of this receptor is a man aged 18-30 years who had recovered from COVID-19. The CDR3 spells CAISATDENQPQHF. The CDR3 region has the DNA TGTGCCATCAGTGCGACAGATGAAAATCAGCCCCAGCATTTT.